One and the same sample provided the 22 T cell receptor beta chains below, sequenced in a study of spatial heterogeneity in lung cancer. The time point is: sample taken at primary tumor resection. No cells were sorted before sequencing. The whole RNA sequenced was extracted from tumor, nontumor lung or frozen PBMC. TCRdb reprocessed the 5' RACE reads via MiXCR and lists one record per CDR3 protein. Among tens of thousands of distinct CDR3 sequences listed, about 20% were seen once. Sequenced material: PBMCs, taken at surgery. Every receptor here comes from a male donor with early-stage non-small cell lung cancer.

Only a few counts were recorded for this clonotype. This CDR3 is CASIYRQKLTNTGELFF. CDR3 sequence (DNA): TGTGCCAGCATCTACCGGCAGAAACTTACGAACACCGGGGAGCTGTTTTTT. The chain joins TRBV6-6 to TRBJ2-2; D ambiguous. Germline loops: CDR1 MNHNY, CDR2 SVGAGI (reference sequence). The V and J ends lost 7 bases and 0 bases respectively, with 18 bases between them. This CDR3 has 17 amino acids.

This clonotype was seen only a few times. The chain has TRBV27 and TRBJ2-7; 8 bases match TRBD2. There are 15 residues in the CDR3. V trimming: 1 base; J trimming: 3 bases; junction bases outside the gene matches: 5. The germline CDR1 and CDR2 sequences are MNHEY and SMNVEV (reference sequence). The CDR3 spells CASSLFGREVYEQYF. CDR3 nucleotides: TGTGCCAGCAGTTTATTCGGGCGGGAGGTCTACGAGCAGTACTTC.

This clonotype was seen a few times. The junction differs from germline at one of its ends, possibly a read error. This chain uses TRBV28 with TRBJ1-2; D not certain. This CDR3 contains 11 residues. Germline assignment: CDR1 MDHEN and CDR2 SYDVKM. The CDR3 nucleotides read TGTGCCAGCAGTTCCCCACCCCTCTCTATCTTC. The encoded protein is CASSSPPLSIF.

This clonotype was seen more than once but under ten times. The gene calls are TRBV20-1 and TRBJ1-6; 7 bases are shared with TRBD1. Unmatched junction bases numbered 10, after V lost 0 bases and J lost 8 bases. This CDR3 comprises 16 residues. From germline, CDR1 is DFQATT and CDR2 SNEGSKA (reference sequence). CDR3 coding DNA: TGCAGTGCTAGAGATCAAAGACAGGGCGACGATTCACCCCTCCACTTT. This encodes CSARDQRQGDDSPLHF.

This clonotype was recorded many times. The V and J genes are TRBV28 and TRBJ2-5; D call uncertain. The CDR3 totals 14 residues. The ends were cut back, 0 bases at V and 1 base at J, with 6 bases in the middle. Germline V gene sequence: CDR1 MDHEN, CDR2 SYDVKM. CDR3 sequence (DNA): TGTGCCAGCAGTTTATGGTTGGGCCAAGAGACCCAGTACTTC. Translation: CASSLWLGQETQYF.

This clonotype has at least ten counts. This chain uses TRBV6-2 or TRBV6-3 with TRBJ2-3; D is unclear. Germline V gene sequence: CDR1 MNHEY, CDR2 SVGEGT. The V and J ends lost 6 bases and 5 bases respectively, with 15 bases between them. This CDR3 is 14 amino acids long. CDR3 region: CASRWNLGLDTQYF. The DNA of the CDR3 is TGTGCCAGCAGATGGAATTTGGGGTTAGATACGCAGTATTTT.

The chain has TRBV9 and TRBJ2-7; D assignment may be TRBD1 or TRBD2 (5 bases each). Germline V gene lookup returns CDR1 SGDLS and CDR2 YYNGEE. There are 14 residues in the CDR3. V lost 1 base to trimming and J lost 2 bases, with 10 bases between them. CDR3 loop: CASSVQGVPYEQYF. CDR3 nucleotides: TGTGCCAGCAGCGTACAGGGAGTTCCCTACGAGCAGTACTTC. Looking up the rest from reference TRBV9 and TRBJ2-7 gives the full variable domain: DSGVTQTPKHLITATGQRVTLRCSPRSGDLSVYWYQQSLDQGLQFLIQYYNGEERAKGNILERFSAQQFPDLHSELNLSSLELGDSALYFCASSVQGVPYEQYFGPGTRLTVT.

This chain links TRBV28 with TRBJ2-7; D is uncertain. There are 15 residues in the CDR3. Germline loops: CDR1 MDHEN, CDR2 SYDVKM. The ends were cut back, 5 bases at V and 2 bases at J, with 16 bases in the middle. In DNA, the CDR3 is TGTGCCAGCAGTCGGATGCTTACCCTAACCTACGAGCAGTACTTC. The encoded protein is CASSRMLTLTYEQYF.

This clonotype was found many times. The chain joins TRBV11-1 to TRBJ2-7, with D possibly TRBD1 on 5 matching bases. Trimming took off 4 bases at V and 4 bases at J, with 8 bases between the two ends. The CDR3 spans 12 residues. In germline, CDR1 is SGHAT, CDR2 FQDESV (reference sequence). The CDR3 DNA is TGTGCCAGCAGCTCTCAGGGTTACGAGCAGTACTTC. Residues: CASSSQGYEQYF.

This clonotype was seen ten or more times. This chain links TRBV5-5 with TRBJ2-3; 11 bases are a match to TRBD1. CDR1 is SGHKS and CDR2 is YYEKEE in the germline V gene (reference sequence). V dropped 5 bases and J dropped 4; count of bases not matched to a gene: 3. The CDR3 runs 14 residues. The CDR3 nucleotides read TGTGCCAGCAGGCCGGGACAGGGGGCAGATACGCAGTATTTT. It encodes CASRPGQGADTQYF.

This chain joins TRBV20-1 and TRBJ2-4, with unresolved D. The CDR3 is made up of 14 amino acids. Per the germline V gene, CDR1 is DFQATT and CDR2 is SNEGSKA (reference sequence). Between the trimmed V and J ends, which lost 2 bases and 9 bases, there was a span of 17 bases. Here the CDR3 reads CSARLTGDAGIQYF. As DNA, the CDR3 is TGCAGTGCTAGACTGACCGGAGATGCAGGCATTCAGTACTTC.

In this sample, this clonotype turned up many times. The CDR3: CSVGGTGELFF. Here the CDR3 DNA reads TGCAGCGTTGGGGGGACCGGGGAGCTGTTTTTT. The chain carries TRBV29-1 and TRBJ2-2; D tentatively fits TRBD1 or TRBD2 (5 bases each). V lost 4 bases and J 5 bases, leaving 5 bases between the germline ends. The CDR3 spans 11 residues. Germline CDR1 is SQVTM and CDR2 is ANQGSEA.

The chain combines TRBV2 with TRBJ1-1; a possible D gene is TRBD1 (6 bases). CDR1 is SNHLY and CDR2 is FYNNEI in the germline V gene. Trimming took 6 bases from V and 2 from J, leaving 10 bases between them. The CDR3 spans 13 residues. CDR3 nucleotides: TGTGCCAGCAGCAGGACAGCAAACACTGAAGCTTTCTTT. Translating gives CASSRTANTEAFF.

The CDR3 DNA reads TGTGCCAGCAGTTCCCCGGCGCCCTCCTACGAGCAGTACTTC. It codes for CASSSPAPSYEQYF. The chain employs TRBV28 and TRBJ2-7; D gene uncertain. This CDR3 has 14 residues. V was trimmed by 4 bases and J by 0 bases, leaving 10 bases between them. CDR1 MDHEN and CDR2 SYDVKM come from the germline V gene.

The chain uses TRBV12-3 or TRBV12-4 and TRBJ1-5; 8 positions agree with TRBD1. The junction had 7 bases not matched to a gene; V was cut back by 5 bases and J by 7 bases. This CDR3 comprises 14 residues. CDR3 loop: CASSVRTGRQPQHF. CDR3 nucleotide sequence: TGTGCCAGCAGTGTACGGACAGGGAGGCAGCCCCAGCATTTT.

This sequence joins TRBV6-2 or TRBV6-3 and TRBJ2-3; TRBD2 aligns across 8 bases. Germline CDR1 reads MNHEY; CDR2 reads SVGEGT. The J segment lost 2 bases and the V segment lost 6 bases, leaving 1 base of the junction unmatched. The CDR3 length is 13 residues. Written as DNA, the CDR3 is TGTGCCAGCAGGACTAGCGCCACAGATACGCAGTATTTT. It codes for CASRTSATDTQYF.

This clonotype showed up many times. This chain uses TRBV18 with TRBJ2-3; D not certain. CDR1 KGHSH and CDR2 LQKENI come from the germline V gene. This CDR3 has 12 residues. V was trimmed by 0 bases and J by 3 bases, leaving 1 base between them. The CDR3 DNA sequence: TGTGCCAGCTCACCACCGACAGATACGCAGTATTTT. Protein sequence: CASSPPTDTQYF.

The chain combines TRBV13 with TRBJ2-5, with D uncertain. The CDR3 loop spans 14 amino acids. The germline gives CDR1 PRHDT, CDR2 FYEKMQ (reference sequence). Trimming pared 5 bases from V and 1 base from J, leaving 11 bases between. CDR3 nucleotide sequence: TGTGCCAGCAGCCCCCTGGGCCCCCAAGAGACCCAGTACTTC. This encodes CASSPLGPQETQYF.

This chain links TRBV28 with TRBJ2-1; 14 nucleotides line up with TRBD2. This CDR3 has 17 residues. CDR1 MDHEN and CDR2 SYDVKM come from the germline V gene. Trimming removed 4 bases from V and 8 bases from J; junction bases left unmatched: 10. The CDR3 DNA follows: TGTGCCAGCAGTTCCTCTCCTGGGACTAGCGGGAGTGATGAGCAGTTCTTC. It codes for CASSSSPGTSGSDEQFF.

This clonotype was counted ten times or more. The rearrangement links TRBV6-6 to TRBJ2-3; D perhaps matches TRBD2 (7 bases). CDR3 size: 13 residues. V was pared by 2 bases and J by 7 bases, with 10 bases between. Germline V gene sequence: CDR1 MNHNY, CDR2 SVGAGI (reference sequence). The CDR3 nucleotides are TGTGCCAGCAGTTACGGGGGGGCAAATACGCAGTATTTT. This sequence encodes CASSYGGANTQYF.

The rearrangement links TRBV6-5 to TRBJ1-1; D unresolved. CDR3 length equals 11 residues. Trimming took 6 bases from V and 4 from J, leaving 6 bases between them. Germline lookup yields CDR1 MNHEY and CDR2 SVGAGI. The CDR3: CASSRGTEAFF. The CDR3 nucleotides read TGTGCCAGCAGCCGGGGCACTGAAGCTTTCTTT.

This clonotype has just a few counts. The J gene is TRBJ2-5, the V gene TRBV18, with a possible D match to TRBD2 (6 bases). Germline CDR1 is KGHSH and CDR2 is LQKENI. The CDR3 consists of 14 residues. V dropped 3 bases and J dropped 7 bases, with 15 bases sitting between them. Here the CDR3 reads CASSPGSAGGTQYF. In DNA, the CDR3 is TGTGCCAGCTCACCGGGGTCCGCCGGGGGGACCCAGTACTTC.